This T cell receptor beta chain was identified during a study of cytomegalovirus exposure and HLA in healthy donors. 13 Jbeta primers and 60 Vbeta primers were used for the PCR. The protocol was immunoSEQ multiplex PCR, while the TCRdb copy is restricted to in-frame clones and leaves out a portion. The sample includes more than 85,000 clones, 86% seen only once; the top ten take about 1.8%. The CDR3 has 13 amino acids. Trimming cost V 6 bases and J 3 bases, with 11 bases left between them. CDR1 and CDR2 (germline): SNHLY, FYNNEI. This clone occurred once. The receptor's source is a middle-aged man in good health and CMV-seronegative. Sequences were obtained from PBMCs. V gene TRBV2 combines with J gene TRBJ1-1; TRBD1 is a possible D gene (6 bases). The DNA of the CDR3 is TGTGCCAGCAGGGTAAGACAGGACACTGAAGCTTTCTTT. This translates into CASRVRQDTEAFF.